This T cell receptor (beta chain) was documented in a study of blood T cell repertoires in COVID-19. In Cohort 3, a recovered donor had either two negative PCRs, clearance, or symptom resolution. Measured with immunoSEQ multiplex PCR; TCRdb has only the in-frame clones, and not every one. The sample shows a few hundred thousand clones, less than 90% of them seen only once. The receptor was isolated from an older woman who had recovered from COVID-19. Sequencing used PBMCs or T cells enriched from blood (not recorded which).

The CDR3 region is CSGSGGNEKLFF. The CDR3 bases are TGCAGCGGATCGGGTGGTAATGAAAAACTGTTTTTT. This chain connects TRBV29-1 to TRBJ1-4; D is undetermined. The CDR3 runs 12 residues. In germline, CDR1 is SQVTM, CDR2 ANQGSEA. V lost 7 bases to trimming and J lost 4 bases, with 10 bases between them.